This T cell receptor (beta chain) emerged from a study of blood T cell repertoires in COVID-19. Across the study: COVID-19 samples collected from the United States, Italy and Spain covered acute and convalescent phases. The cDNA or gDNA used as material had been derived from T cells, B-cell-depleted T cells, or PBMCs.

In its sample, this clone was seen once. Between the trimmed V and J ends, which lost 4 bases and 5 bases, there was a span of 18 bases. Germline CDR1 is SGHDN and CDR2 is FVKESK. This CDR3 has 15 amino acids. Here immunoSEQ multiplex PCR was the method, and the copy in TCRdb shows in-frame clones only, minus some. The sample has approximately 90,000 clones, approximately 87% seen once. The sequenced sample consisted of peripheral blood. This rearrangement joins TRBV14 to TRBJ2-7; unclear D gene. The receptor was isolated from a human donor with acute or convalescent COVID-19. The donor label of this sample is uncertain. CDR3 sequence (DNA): TGTGCCAGCAGCCCTCAACGGGTGTCTGTCCACGAGCAGTACTTC. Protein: CASSPQRVSVHEQYF.